The present T cell receptor (beta chain) was sequenced within a study of CD8+CD57+ T cells in acquired aplastic anemia. Study details: Sorted CD4+ and CD8+ cell DNA averaged about 3.5 ug.

Study observations and caveats: Patients and controls were found to share around 30 CD8+ CDR3 sequences.

Using genomic DNA as the template, TCR beta VDJ and CDR3 profiling was carried out. TCRdb reanalysed the reads using MiXCR and keeps one entry per CDR3 protein. The sample has under 200,000 distinct CDR3 sequences; more than 45% are singletons. CD8+CD57+ cell expansion, shown by flow cytometry, had occurred in the patients selected for sequencing. Everyone among the patients had severe acquired aplastic anemia. The blood sampling took place in patients who had so far received no therapy. Note on this clonotype: Antigen specificity is unknown.

The V segment lost 0 bases and the J segment 3 bases; nucleotides outside the gene matches: 6. This CDR3 comprises 15 residues. Germline CDR1 SGHRS, CDR2 YFSETQ. The specimen sequenced was sorted CD4+, CD8+, or CD8+CD57+ T cells (not recorded which) from PBMCs. The TCR originated in a human donor with aplastic anemia. The gene calls are TRBV5-1 and TRBJ2-7; 7 bases are a match to TRBD1. CDR3 residues: CASSLADRDYYEQYF. CDR3 coding DNA: TGCGCCAGCAGCTTGGCAGACAGGGATTACTACGAGCAGTACTTC. The full variable domain, its missing parts supplied by reference TRBV5-1 and TRBJ2-7, is KAGVTQTPRYLIKTRGQQVTLSCSPISGHRSVSWYQQTPGQGLQFLFEYFSETQRNKGNFPGRFSGRQFSNSRSEMNVSTLELGDSALYLCASSLADRDYYEQYFGPGTRLTVT.